Listed here are 12 T cell receptor beta chains from one sample, sequenced in a study of cytomegalovirus exposure and HLA in healthy donors. The PCR used 60 Vbeta and 13 Jbeta primers. Assay: immunoSEQ multiplex PCR; the TCRdb copy retains only in-frame clones and omits some. The repertoire consists of 250,000 to 350,000 clones, with just over 85% occurring once and the leading ten covering 4%. The source material was PBMCs. These receptors were taken from a middle-aged man in good health and CMV-seropositive.

The V call is TRBV5-1, the J call TRBJ2-1; 8 bases agree with TRBD1. This CDR3 spans 13 amino acids. Germline V gives CDR1 SGHRS, CDR2 YFSETQ. After removal of 10 bases from V and 1 base from J, the junction contained 4 bases not matched to a gene. As DNA, the CDR3 is TGCGCCTCCCAGGGGGCGTCCTACAATGAGCAGTTCTTC. Protein product: CASQGASYNEQFF. Complete variable domain (other parts from reference TRBV5-1 and TRBJ2-1): KAGVTQTPRYLIKTRGQQVTLSCSPISGHRSVSWYQQTPGQGLQFLFEYFSETQRNKGNFPGRFSGRQFSNSRSEMNVSTLELGDSALYLCASQGASYNEQFFGPGTRLTVL.

This clone was seen once. This rearrangement joins TRBV19 to TRBJ1-5; tentatively, D is TRBD1 (6 bases). This CDR3 region has 15 residues. CDR1 is LNHDA and CDR2 is SQIVND in the germline V gene (reference sequence). Trimming took off 6 bases at V and 0 bases at J, with 12 bases between the two ends. For the CDR3, the DNA is TGTGCCAGTAGCTTGGACAGCTATAGCAATCAGCCCCAGCATTTT. Its translation is CASSLDSYSNQPQHF.

The chain links TRBV5-8 to TRBJ1-3; a weak D match, TRBD1 (5 bases). V was clipped by 0 bases and J by 0 bases, with 7 bases between them. This CDR3 is built from 15 residues. Per the germline V gene, CDR1 is SGHTS and CDR2 is YDEGEE. The CDR3 region is CASSLGQHSGNTIYF. The CDR3 nucleotides are TGTGCCAGCAGCTTGGGACAGCACTCTGGAAACACCATATATTTT.

This clone showed up just once. This chain connects TRBV28 to TRBJ2-7; D is unresolved. Germline CDR1 is MDHEN and CDR2 is SYDVKM. The CDR3 is 14 amino acids. Trimming cost V 6 bases and J 0 bases, with 12 bases left between them. The CDR3: CASRKPPSSYEQYF. The CDR3 DNA is TGTGCCAGCAGGAAGCCCCCGAGCTCCTACGAGCAGTACTTC.

The chain links TRBV5-4 to TRBJ2-7; TRBD2 agrees at 9 bases. Losses at the gene ends were 0 bases for V and 5 bases for J; bases not matched to a gene: 9. This CDR3 is 16 amino acids long. CDR1 SGHNT and CDR2 YYREEE come from the germline V gene (reference sequence). The DNA for the CDR3 is TGTGCCAGCAGCTTGGAGGCTAGCGGGACCCGCCACGAGCAGTACTTC. Its protein is CASSLEASGTRHEQYF.

The chain has TRBV6-5 and TRBJ1-5; 11 bases map to TRBD1. The CDR3 runs 14 residues. CDR1 is MNHEY and CDR2 is SVGAGI in the germline V gene. The junction had 3 bases not matched to a gene; V was cut back by 6 bases and J by 5 bases. The CDR3 loop is CASRWGQGDQPQHF. The DNA of the CDR3 is TGTGCCAGCAGGTGGGGACAGGGGGATCAGCCCCAGCATTTT.

Note on this clone: A junction boundary mismatches the germline segment, possibly from a read error. This rearrangement joins TRBV7-9 to TRBJ2-3; TRBD2 agrees at 8 bases. CDR3 size: 17 residues. The germline V gene has CDR1 SEHNR and CDR2 FQNEAQ (reference sequence). The DNA of the CDR3 is TGTTCCAGCAGCTTAGGTTCAGCGGGAGCGCGCACAGATACGCAGTATTTT. Protein sequence: CSSSLGSAGARTDTQYF.

Only a few counts were recorded for this clone. The V gene is TRBV29-1, the J gene TRBJ1-4; perhaps TRBD1 as D (5 bases). CDR1 is SQVTM, CDR2 ANQGSEA, per germline. Trimming cost V 3 bases and J 5 bases, with 13 bases left between them. This CDR3 has 14 amino acids. CDR3 amino acids: CSVDGAGLNEKLFF. The CDR3 region has the DNA TGCAGCGTTGATGGGGCAGGGTTGAATGAAAAACTGTTTTTT.

V usage is TRBV7-3 and J usage is TRBJ2-7, with D possibly matching TRBD2 (5 bases). Germline lookup yields CDR1 SGHTA and CDR2 FQGTGA. CDR3 length: 13 residues. V was cut by 6 bases and J by 5 bases, with 14 bases left in between. CDR3 in amino acids: CASSKLLGDEQYF. In DNA form, the CDR3 reads TGTGCCAGCAGTAAACTTCTCGGGGACGAGCAGTACTTC.

The chain couples TRBV6-4 to TRBJ2-3; 10 positions agree with TRBD2. The CDR3 is 15 amino acids. Looked up from germline, CDR1 is MRHNA and CDR2 is SNTAGT. The V and J ends lost 6 bases and 6 bases, in that order; junction bases with no gene match: 9. CDR3 in DNA: TGTGCCAGCAGAAGGACTAGCGGCCCTGGGGATACGCAGTATTTT. This translates into CASRRTSGPGDTQYF.

The J gene is TRBJ2-7, the V gene TRBV5-1; 9 bases align to TRBD1. Per the germline V gene, CDR1 is SGHRS and CDR2 is YFSETQ. V was pared by 4 bases and J by 0 bases, with 5 bases of the junction left unmatched. The CDR3 has 15 amino acids. The CDR3: CASSPGQGISYEQYF. CDR3 nucleotide sequence: TGCGCCAGCAGCCCCGGACAGGGGATCTCCTACGAGCAGTACTTC.

The CDR3 sequence: CASSLTQGRREQFF. The CDR3 DNA is TGTGCCAGCAGCCTAACCCAGGGCAGGCGTGAGCAGTTCTTC. The genes are TRBV13 and TRBJ2-1, with D tentatively TRBD1 (5 bases). This CDR3 region has 14 residues. The V and J ends lost 5 bases and 9 bases respectively, with 17 bases between them. CDR1 and CDR2 (germline): PRHDT, FYEKMQ (reference sequence).